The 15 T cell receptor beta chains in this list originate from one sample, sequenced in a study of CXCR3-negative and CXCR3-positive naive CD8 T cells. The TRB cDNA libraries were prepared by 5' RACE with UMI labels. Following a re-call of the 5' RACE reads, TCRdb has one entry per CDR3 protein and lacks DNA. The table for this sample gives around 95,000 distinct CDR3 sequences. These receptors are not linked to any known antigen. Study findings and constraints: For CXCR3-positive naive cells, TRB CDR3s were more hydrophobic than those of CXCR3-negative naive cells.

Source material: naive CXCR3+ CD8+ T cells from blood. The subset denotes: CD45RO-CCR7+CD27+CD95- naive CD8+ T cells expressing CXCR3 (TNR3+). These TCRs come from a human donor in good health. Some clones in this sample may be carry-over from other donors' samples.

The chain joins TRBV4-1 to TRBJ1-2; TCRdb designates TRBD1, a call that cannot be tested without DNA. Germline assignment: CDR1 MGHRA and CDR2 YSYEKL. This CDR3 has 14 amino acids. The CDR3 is CASSNGTANYGYTF.

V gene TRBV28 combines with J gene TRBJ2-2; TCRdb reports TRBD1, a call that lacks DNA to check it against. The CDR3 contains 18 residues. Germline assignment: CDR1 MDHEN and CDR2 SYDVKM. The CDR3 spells CASSFPSTGGADTGELFF.

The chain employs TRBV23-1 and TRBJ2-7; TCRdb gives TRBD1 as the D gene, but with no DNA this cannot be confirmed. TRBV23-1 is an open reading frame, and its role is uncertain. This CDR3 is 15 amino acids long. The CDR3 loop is CASSQSGRGSYEQYF.

CDR3 sequence: CASSLAEINEQYF. V is TRBV7-6 and J is TRBJ2-7. The germline CDR1 and CDR2 sequences are SGHVS and FNYEAQ. The CDR3 is 13 residues long.

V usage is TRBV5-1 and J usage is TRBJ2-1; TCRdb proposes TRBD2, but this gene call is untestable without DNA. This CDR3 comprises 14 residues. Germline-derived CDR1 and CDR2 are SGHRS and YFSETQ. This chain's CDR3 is CASSLIGGPKEQFF.

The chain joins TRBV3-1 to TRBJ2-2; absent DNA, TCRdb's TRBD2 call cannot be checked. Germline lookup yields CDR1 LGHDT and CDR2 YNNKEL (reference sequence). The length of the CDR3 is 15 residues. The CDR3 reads CASSLGRPNTGELFF.

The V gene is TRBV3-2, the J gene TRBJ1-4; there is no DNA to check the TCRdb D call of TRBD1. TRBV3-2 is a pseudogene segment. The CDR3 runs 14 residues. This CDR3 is CASSQRVSGEKLFF.

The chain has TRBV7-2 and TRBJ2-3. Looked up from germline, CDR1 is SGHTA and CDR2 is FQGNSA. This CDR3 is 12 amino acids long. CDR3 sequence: CASSPTSDTQYF. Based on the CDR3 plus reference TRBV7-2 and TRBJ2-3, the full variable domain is GAGVSQSPSNKVTEKGKDVELRCDPISGHTALYWYRQSLGQGLEFLIYFQGNSAPDKSGLPSDRFSAERTGGSVSTLTIQRTQQEDSAVYLCASSPTSDTQYFGPGTRLTVL.

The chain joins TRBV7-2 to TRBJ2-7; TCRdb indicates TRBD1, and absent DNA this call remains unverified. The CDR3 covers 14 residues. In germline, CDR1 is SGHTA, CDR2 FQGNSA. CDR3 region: CASSYWDSSYEQYF.

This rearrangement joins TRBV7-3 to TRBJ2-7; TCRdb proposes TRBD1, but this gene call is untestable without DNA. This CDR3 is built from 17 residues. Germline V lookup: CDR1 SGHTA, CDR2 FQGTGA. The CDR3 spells CASSPHSSRGTTYEQYF. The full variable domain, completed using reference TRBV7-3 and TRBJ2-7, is GAGVSQTPSNKVTEKGKYVELRCDPISGHTALYWYRQSLGQGPEFLIYFQGTGAADDSGLPNDRFFAVRPEGSVSTLKIQRTERGDSAVYLCASSPHSSRGTTYEQYFGPGTRLTVT.

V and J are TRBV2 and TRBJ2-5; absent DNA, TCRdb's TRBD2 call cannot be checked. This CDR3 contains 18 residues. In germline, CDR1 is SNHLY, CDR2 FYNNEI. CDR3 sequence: CASSRTSGGYRYQETQYF.

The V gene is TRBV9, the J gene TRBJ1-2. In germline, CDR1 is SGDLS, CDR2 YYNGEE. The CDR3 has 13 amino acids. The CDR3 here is CASSDPGTYGYTF.

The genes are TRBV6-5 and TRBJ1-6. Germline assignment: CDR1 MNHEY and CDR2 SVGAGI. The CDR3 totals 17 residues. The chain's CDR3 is CASSYSIQSSYNSPLHF.

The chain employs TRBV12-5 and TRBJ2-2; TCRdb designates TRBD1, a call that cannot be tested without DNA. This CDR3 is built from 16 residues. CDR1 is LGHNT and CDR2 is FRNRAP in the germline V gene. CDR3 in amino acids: CASGLAGTSNTGELFF.

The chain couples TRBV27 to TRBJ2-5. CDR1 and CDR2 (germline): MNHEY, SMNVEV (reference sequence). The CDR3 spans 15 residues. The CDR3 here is CASSLSRGHQETQYF.